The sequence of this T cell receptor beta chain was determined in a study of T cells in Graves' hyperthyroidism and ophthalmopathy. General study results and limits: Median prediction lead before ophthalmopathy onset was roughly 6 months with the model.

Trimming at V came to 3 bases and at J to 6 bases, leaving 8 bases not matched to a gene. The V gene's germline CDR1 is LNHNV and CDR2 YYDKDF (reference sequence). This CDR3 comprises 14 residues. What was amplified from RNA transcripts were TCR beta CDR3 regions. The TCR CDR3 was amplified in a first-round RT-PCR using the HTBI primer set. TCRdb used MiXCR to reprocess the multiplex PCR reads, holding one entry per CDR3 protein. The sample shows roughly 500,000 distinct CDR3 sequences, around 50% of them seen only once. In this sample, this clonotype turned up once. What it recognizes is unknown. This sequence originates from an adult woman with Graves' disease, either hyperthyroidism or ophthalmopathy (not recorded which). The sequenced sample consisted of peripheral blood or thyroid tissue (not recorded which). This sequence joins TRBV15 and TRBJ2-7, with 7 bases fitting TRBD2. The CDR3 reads CATSSLSGPPEQYF. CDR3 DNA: TGTGCCACCAGCAGCCTTAGCGGGCCCCCCGAGCAGTACTTC.